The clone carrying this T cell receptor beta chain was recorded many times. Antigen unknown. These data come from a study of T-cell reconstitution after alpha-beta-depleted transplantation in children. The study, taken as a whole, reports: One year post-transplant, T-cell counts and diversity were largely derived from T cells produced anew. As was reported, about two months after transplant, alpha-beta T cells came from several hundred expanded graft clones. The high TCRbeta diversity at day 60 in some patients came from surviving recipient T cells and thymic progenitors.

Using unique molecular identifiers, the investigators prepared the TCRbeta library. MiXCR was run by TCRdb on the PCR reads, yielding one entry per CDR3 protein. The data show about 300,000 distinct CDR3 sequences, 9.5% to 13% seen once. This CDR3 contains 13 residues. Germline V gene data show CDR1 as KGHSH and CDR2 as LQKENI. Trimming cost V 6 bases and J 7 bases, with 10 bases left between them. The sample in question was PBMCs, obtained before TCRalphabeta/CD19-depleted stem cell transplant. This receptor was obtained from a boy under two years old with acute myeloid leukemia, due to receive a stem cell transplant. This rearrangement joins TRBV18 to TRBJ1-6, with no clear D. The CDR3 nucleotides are TGTGCCAGCTCTCCGGACGGGAATTCACCCCTCCACTTT. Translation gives CASSPDGNSPLHF.